The 9 T cell receptor beta chains reported below all come from one sample, sequenced in a study of cytomegalovirus exposure and HLA in healthy donors. Vbeta (60) and Jbeta (13) primers were used in the PCR. Clones were read by immunoSEQ multiplex PCR, and TCRdb kept only the in-frame ones, dropping some. This table holds around 98,000 clones, under 70% found once. Sequenced material: PBMCs. All receptors derive from a man in his forties or fifties in good health and CMV-seronegative.

This sequence joins TRBV4-1 and TRBJ2-1, with D maybe TRBD2 (5 bases). Germline loops: CDR1 MGHRA, CDR2 YSYEKL. Trimming removed 5 bases from V and 1 base from J, with 21 bases in between. The CDR3 sequence is 18 residues long. The CDR3 is CASSSLVVAYGSYNEQFF. The CDR3 coding sequence is TGCGCCAGCAGCTCCCTAGTAGTAGCGTACGGATCCTACAATGAGCAGTTCTTC.

CDR3 protein: CASNPRGNGNTIYF. The CDR3 DNA reads as TGTGCCAGCAACCCCAGGGGAAATGGAAACACCATATATTTT. The chain combines TRBV6-6 with TRBJ1-3; TRBD1 is a possible D gene (6 bases). Trimming took off 7 bases at V and 3 bases at J, with 13 bases between the two ends. There are 14 residues in the CDR3. The germline V gene has CDR1 MNHNY and CDR2 SVGAGI (reference sequence).

The chain has TRBV28 and TRBJ1-2, with 7 bases fitting TRBD1. There are 15 residues in the CDR3. The germline CDR1 and CDR2 sequences are MDHEN and SYDVKM. V shed 2 bases and J 2 bases; nucleotides not matched to a gene: 5. The CDR3 DNA is TGTGCCAGCAGTTTAATTGAGGGGGCAAACTATGGCTACACCTTC. Its translation is CASSLIEGANYGYTF.

The gene calls are TRBV18 and TRBJ2-5, with 7 bases that match TRBD2. Trimming at V came to 2 bases and at J to 0 bases, leaving 6 bases not matched to a gene. This CDR3 contains 16 residues. CDR1 and CDR2 (germline): KGHSH, LQKENI. The chain's CDR3 is CASSPERGWYQETQYF. CDR3 nucleotides: TGTGCCAGCTCACCAGAGCGGGGCTGGTACCAAGAGACCCAGTACTTC.

CDR3: CASSLKGGTAQFLNTEAFF. CDR3 nucleotide sequence: TGTGCCAGCAGTTTGAAGGGGGGGACGGCTCAATTTTTGAACACTGAAGCTTTCTTT. The chain employs TRBV28 and TRBJ1-1; a weak D match, TRBD1 (6 bases). Germline V gene data show CDR1 as MDHEN and CDR2 as SYDVKM. This CDR3 has 19 residues. V was cut by 3 bases and J by 0 bases, with 23 bases left in between.

This clone showed up just once. The rearrangement joins TRBV2 to TRBJ2-7; 9 bases align to TRBD2. The J segment lost 5 bases and the V segment lost 6 bases, leaving 11 bases of the junction unmatched. Looked up from germline, CDR1 is SNHLY and CDR2 is FYNNEI. The CDR3 has 15 amino acids. This chain's CDR3 is CASSTLAGELDEQYF. The CDR3 bases are TGTGCCAGCAGCACCTTAGCGGGAGAACTCGACGAGCAGTACTTC.

This clone was detected a few times. V is TRBV16 and J is TRBJ1-1; perhaps TRBD1 as D (6 bases). Germline V gene sequence: CDR1 KGHSY, CDR2 FQNENV. The CDR3 runs 11 residues. The V and J ends lost 8 bases and 6 bases respectively, with 10 bases between them. The CDR3 DNA reads as TGTGCCAGCTCTCGGACAGCTGAAGCTTTCTTT. Protein product: CASSRTAEAFF.

V usage is TRBV2 and J usage is TRBJ1-1; 9 positions match TRBD1. The V gene end was trimmed by 2 bases and the J gene end by 6 bases; junction bases not matched to a gene: 7. CDR1 is SNHLY, CDR2 FYNNEI, per germline. The CDR3 runs to 15 residues. DNA for the CDR3: TGTGCCAGCAGTGAATGGGGACAGGGTAGCGCTGAAGCTTTCTTT. Its translation is CASSEWGQGSAEAFF.

This clone is medium-sized (0.01 to 0.1%) in the sample. V and J are TRBV19 and TRBJ1-1, with D unresolved. Germline CDR1 and CDR2: LNHDA and SQIVND (reference sequence). V lost 3 bases and J 0 bases, leaving 8 bases between the germline ends. The CDR3 runs to 14 residues. The CDR3 DNA reads as TGTGCCAGTAGTATTACAGCCCTGAACACTGAAGCTTTCTTT. This sequence encodes CASSITALNTEAFF. Looking up the rest from reference TRBV19 and TRBJ1-1 gives the full variable domain: DGGITQSPKYLFRKEGQNVTLSCEQNLNHDAMYWYRQDPGQGLRLIYYSQIVNDFQKGDIAEGYSVSREKKESFPLTVTSAQKNPTAFYLCASSITALNTEAFFGQGTRLTVV.